This T cell receptor beta chain derives from a study of blood T cell repertoires in COVID-19. In the study overall: Both acute and convalescent COVID-19 samples were obtained from the United States, Italy and Spain.

CDR1 and CDR2 from the germline V gene are LGHNA and YSLEER. The CDR3 spans 16 residues. Trimming removed 2 bases from V and 6 bases from J, with 20 bases in between. TCRdb's table, derived via immunoSEQ multiplex PCR, lists solely in-frame clones and lacks some. The sample lists about 70,000 clones; 86% were seen once. This clone was counted once. The V and J genes are TRBV4-3 and TRBJ2-7; D is unclear. The sample consisted of peripheral blood. The receptor was derived from a man between 65 and 79 years old with active COVID-19. The CDR3 loop reads CASSQNPPGSPGEQYF. For the CDR3, the DNA is TGCGCCAGCAGCCAAAACCCCCCCGGCAGCCCGGGCGAGCAGTACTTC.